A selection of T cell receptor beta chains follows, all from one sample in a study of blood T cell repertoires in COVID-19. Generated by immunoSEQ multiplex PCR, the TCRdb table keeps only in-frame clones and is missing some. The sample lists just under 350,000 clones, 85% to 90% occurring once. Sequenced material: peripheral blood. Receptors were obtained from a woman between 45 and 65 years old with COVID-19, enrolled during active disease. The CDR3 runs from the conserved cysteine through the conserved F or W. D genes are given only for firm matches. Rows may omit the clone size; those that give it use once, few, many or a size class.

TRBJ1-5	few	NA	TRBV20-1	CSASLSSNRGIQPQHF	TGCAGTGCTAGTTTATCATCAAATAGGGGCATTCAGCCCCAGCATTTT
TRBJ1-3	once	NA	TRBV19	CASSDRPNSGNTIYF	TGTGCCAGCTCGGACAGACCGAACTCTGGAAACACCATATATTTT
TRBJ2-1	once	NA	TRBV19	CASSSPSNYEQFF	TGTGCCAGTAGTAGTCCTAGTAACTATGAGCAGTTCTTC
TRBJ1-3	NA	NA	TRBV5-6	CASSPTLTGNTIYF	TGTGCCAGCAGCCCGACTCTAACTGGAAACACCATATATTTT
TRBJ2-3	NA	NA	TRBV4-1	CASSQDAGGGKASTDTQYF	TGCGCCAGCAGCCAAGACGCAGGAGGAGGGAAAGCTAGCACAGATACGCAGTATTTT
TRBJ1-4	NA	NA	TRBV19	CASSIRSGAGVGEKLFF	TGTGCCAGTAGTATTAGGTCGGGTGCAGGGGTAGGTGAAAAACTGTTTTTT
TRBJ2-5	NA	NA	TRBV7-8	CASSLGAGYQETQYF	TGTGCCAGCAGCTTAGGAGCGGGCTACCAAGAGACCCAGTACTTC
TRBJ1-2	NA	NA	TRBV5-4	CASSLAGGRAIGYTF	TGTGCCAGCAGCTTGGCCGGCGGCAGGGCTATTGGCTACACCTTC
TRBJ2-5	NA	TRBD2	TRBV6-8	CASTRRLAGLPQETQYF	TGTGCCAGTACCCGTAGGCTAGCGGGACTCCCTCAAGAGACCCAGTACTTC
TRBJ1-4	few	NA	TRBV30	CAWSVPGNNEKLFF	TGTGCCTGGAGTGTTCCCGGGAATAACGAAAAACTGTTTTTT